This T cell receptor beta chain emerged from a study of T-cell reconstitution after alpha-beta-depleted transplantation in children. TCRbeta library construction was performed incorporating unique molecular identifiers. TCRdb passed the PCR reads through MiXCR, listing each CDR3 protein once. The sample shows fewer than 500,000 distinct CDR3 sequences, roughly 44% of them seen only once. Germline CDR1 and CDR2: LNHDA and SQIVND (reference sequence). The CDR3 extends over 11 amino acids. Study observations and caveats: After transplant, at about two months, alpha-beta T cells were reportedly derived from several hundred expanded graft clones. Surviving recipient T cells and thymic progenitors underlay high day-60 TCRbeta diversity in some patients.

Points on this clonotype: Its antigen is unknown. One end of the junction does not line up with germline, which may come from a read error.

The rearrangement links TRBV19 to TRBJ2-7, with D possibly being TRBD2 (5 bases). Here the sequenced sample was PBMCs, taken before TCRalphabeta/CD19-depleted stem cell transplant. This receptor was identified in a girl aged 2-10 years with aplastic anemia, due to receive a stem cell transplant. For the CDR3, the DNA is TGTGCCAGTAGTAACGGCAGGAGGAGCCACTTC. As protein: CASSNGRRSHF.